The next 17 T cell receptor beta chains were all read from a single sample in a study of blood T cell repertoires in COVID-19. Produced via immunoSEQ multiplex PCR; TCRdb's table is partial and in-frame only. Of 27,000 or so clones listed, about 86% were seen once; the top ten hold 20% to 30%. Sequencing was performed on peripheral blood. The receptors were gathered from a human donor in a cohort sampled during active COVID-19.

This clone was found once. This chain links TRBV7-9 with TRBJ1-6, with a possible D match to TRBD1 (5 bases). Deletions cut 1 base from V and 10 bases from J, with 11 bases between. The CDR3 extends over 14 amino acids. From germline, CDR1 is SEHNR and CDR2 FQNEAQ (reference sequence). CDR3 nucleotides: TGTGCCAGCAGCTTAGGCAGGGTCATGTCACCCCTCCACTTT. It is translated as CASSLGRVMSPLHF.

This sequence joins TRBV23-1 and TRBJ2-2, with 7 bases matching TRBD2. TRBV23-1 counts as an open reading frame of uncertain function. The ends lost 5 bases at V and 6 bases at J; junction bases unmatched: 15. CDR3 size: 17 residues. CDR3 DNA: TGCGCCAGCAGTTGCTATAGTCCGGGGGGTCCGGCCGGGGAGCTGTTTTTT. It is translated as CASSCYSPGGPAGELFF.

The chain is built from TRBV4-1 and TRBJ2-3; 8 bases match TRBD2. With V trimmed by 1 base and J by 2 bases, 8 bases remained unmatched. Germline CDR1 is MGHRA and CDR2 is YSYEKL. The CDR3 consists of 17 residues. DNA of the CDR3: TGCGCCAGCAGCCAAGGCCTCCGAGCGGGGGTCACAGATACGCAGTATTTT. It encodes CASSQGLRAGVTDTQYF.

The gene calls are TRBV28 and TRBJ1-2; 7 positions match TRBD1. The CDR3 runs 11 residues. With 6 bases clipped from V and 11 bases from J, the junction kept 6 bases outside the gene matches. Per the germline V gene, CDR1 is MDHEN and CDR2 is SYDVKM. The DNA of the CDR3 is TGTGCCAGCAGCTCGACAGGGATGTACACCTTC. The encoded protein is CASSSTGMYTF.

V gene TRBV3-1 (or the pseudogene TRBV3-2) combines with J gene TRBJ1-1, with D hard to call. The CDR3 consists of 14 residues. The ends were cut back, 4 bases at V and 0 bases at J, with 9 bases in the middle. Germline V gives CDR1 LGHDT, CDR2 YNNKEL (reference sequence). In DNA form, the CDR3 reads TGTGCCAGCAGCCGTTCCCTATTGAACACTGAAGCTTTCTTT. It yields the protein CASSRSLLNTEAFF.

This chain joins TRBV5-1 and TRBJ1-1; D is perhaps TRBD1 (5 bases). The CDR3 has 14 residues. V lost 4 bases and J 7 bases, leaving 17 bases between the germline ends. Germline lookup yields CDR1 SGHRS and CDR2 YFSETQ. Here the CDR3 DNA reads TGCGCCAGCAGCCCCGTCGGGGGAACGAGTGAAGCTTTCTTT. The encoded protein is CASSPVGGTSEAFF.

This chain uses TRBV6-4 with TRBJ1-1; a weak D match, TRBD1 (5 bases). This CDR3 contains 13 residues. Germline CDR1 MRHNA, CDR2 SNTAGT. Trimming took off 3 bases at V and 6 bases at J, with 11 bases between the two ends. The chain's CDR3 is CASSEEGGAEAFF. The DNA of the CDR3 is TGTGCCAGCAGTGAAGAGGGAGGGGCTGAAGCTTTCTTT.

V usage is TRBV2 and J usage is TRBJ1-1; no clear D. Per germline, CDR1 SNHLY and CDR2 FYNNEI. This CDR3 has 15 residues. The V gene lost 1 base and the J gene lost 5 bases, with 14 bases spanning the gap. The DNA of the CDR3 is TGTGCCAGCAGTGAAGAACTAGACCCGGGGACTGAAGCTTTCTTT. Translation gives CASSEELDPGTEAFF.

The V call is TRBV9, the J call TRBJ2-3, with D tentatively TRBD1 (6 bases). The CDR3 totals 16 residues. The V gene lost 0 bases and the J gene lost 0 bases, with 11 bases spanning the gap. Germline assignment: CDR1 SGDLS and CDR2 YYNGEE. The CDR3, as DNA: TGTGCCAGCAGCGTAGGGGCAGGGGCTAGCACAGATACGCAGTATTTT. As protein: CASSVGAGASTDTQYF.

The V call is TRBV18, the J call TRBJ2-3; 9 nucleotides agree with TRBD2. Germline V CDR1 and CDR2: KGHSH, LQKENI. The ends lost 6 bases at V and 4 bases at J; junction bases unmatched: 5. This CDR3 has 14 amino acids. CDR3 protein: CASSPSGAADTQYF. The CDR3 nucleotides read TGTGCCAGCTCGCCTAGCGGGGCGGCAGATACGCAGTATTTT.

The rearrangement joins TRBV9 to TRBJ1-1; D gene unclear. The ends were cut back, 4 bases at V and 9 bases at J, with 19 bases in the middle. The CDR3 totals 14 residues. Germline V gene sequence: CDR1 SGDLS, CDR2 YYNGEE. CDR3 sequence: CASSTPWLPPKAFF. The CDR3 DNA is TGTGCCAGCAGCACACCTTGGCTCCCACCAAAAGCTTTCTTT.

The chain has TRBV5-1 and TRBJ2-2, with D maybe TRBD1 (5 bases). V lost 4 bases to trimming and J lost 5 bases, with 12 bases between them. CDR3 length: 14 residues. CDR1 and CDR2 from the germline V gene are SGHRS and YFSETQ. CDR3 sequence: CASSLTQETGELFF. For the CDR3, the DNA is TGCGCCAGCAGCCTGACACAGGAAACCGGGGAGCTGTTTTTT.

The gene calls are TRBV11-2 and TRBJ1-1, with TRBD1 identical over 7 bases. Looked up from germline, CDR1 is SGHAT and CDR2 is FQNNGV. The trim removed 5 bases at V and 0 bases at J, leaving 12 bases unmatched. The CDR3 extends over 17 amino acids. For the CDR3, the DNA is TGTGCCAGCAGCCGCGACAGGGCTTCGACCATGAACACTGAAGCTTTCTTT. Protein: CASSRDRASTMNTEAFF. The whole variable domain, filled in from reference TRBV11-2 and TRBJ1-1, reads EAGVAQSPRYKIIEKRQSVAFWCNPISGHATLYWYQQILGQGPKLLIQFQNNGVVDDSQLPKDRFSAERLKGVDSTLKIQPAKLEDSAVYLCASSRDRASTMNTEAFFGQGTRLTVV.

This chain connects TRBV5-1 to TRBJ2-2; tentative D call: TRBD1 (5 bases). Germline V CDR1 and CDR2: SGHRS, YFSETQ. The length of the CDR3 is 14 residues. V lost 0 bases and J lost 7, with 10 bases in between. In DNA, the CDR3 is TGCGCCAGCAGCTTGGGACAGAGGATCGGGGAGCTGTTTTTT. The encoded protein is CASSLGQRIGELFF.

J is TRBJ2-7 and V is TRBV27; 10 positions match TRBD2. The length of the CDR3 is 14 residues. The germline V gene encodes CDR1 MNHEY and CDR2 SMNVEV (reference sequence). J gave up 1 base and V 7 bases, and 4 bases lay outside the gene matches. The DNA for the CDR3 is TGTGCCAGCACGCCTAGCGGGAGATCCTACGAGCAGTACTTC. Amino acid sequence: CASTPSGRSYEQYF.

The genes are TRBV7-2 and TRBJ1-1, with 7 bases aligning to TRBD1. CDR1 and CDR2 from the germline V gene are SGHTA and FQGNSA. This CDR3 is built from 13 residues. Germline trimming cut 5 bases from V and 4 bases from J; bases unmatched to any gene: 4. The CDR3: CASSVRGTTEAFF. CDR3 bases: TGTGCCAGCAGCGTCAGGGGGACCACTGAAGCTTTCTTT.

V is TRBV10-3 and J is TRBJ1-2, with 10 bases lining up with TRBD1. This CDR3 contains 14 residues. The germline V gene encodes CDR1 ENHRY and CDR2 SYGVKD. The J segment lost 7 bases and the V segment lost 6 bases, leaving 8 bases of the junction unmatched. The CDR3 DNA follows: TGTGCCATCAGGGCTGGACAGGGGGTTGCTGGCTACACCTTC. The encoded protein is CAIRAGQGVAGYTF.